Shown below are 32 T cell receptor beta chains from a single sample sequenced in a study of Graves' ophthalmopathy and Graves' hyperthyroidism. The authors amplified TCR beta CDR3 regions from RNA transcripts. HTBI-primed first-round RT-PCR preceded second-round multiplex PCR. TCRdb used MiXCR to reprocess the multiplex PCR reads, holding one entry per CDR3 protein. The table has about 700,000 distinct CDR3 sequences, 35% to 45% seen once. Sequencing used peripheral blood. These receptors all come from an adult man with Graves' ophthalmopathy.

The gene calls are TRBV7-2 and TRBJ2-7; 7 positions agree with TRBD2. This CDR3 spans 15 amino acids. The ends lost 0 bases at V and 6 bases at J; junction bases unmatched: 8. Germline-derived CDR1 and CDR2 are SGHTA and FQGNSA. CDR3 sequence reads: CASSLAASGDTEQYF. The CDR3 nucleotides read TGTGCCAGCAGCTTAGCGGCCAGCGGGGATACCGAGCAGTACTTC.

This clonotype was recorded at least ten times. This chain connects TRBV20-1 to TRBJ2-5; 12 nucleotides align to TRBD2. The germline gives CDR1 DFQATT, CDR2 SNEGSKA (reference sequence). The CDR3 totals 14 residues. V trimming: 5 bases; J trimming: 6 bases; junction bases outside the gene matches: 7. CDR3 amino acids: CSASQTSGGKTQYF. The CDR3, as DNA: TGCAGTGCTTCCCAGACTAGCGGGGGAAAGACCCAGTACTTC.

There are many counts of this clonotype. The chain recombines TRBV12-3 or TRBV12-4 with TRBJ1-4; TRBD1 aligns across 8 bases. The V and J ends lost 5 bases and 8 bases, in that order; junction bases with no gene match: 10. The CDR3 is made up of 15 amino acids. The CDR3 DNA sequence: TGTGCCAGCAGTCGAGGACAGGGATCTCGAGAAAAACTGTTTTTT. Translated, it gives CASSRGQGSREKLFF.

The chain is built from TRBV7-6 and TRBJ2-2; 9 positions agree with TRBD1. V lost 5 bases to trimming and J lost 3 bases; unmatched junction nucleotides: 19. CDR1 is SGHVS and CDR2 is FNYEAQ in the germline V gene. The CDR3 length is 20 residues. CDR3 nucleotide sequence: TGTGCCAGCAGCAGAGGACAGGGGATAGGTGTAGGCTCGGACACCGGGGAGCTGTTTTTT. Protein sequence: CASSRGQGIGVGSDTGELFF.

This clonotype was picked up many times. The CDR3 DNA sequence: TGTGCCAGCAGTTACGGACAGACAAGCTCTGGGGCCAACGTCCTGACTTTC. Translating it yields CASSYGQTSSGANVLTF. This chain uses TRBV6-6 with TRBJ2-6, with D possibly TRBD1 on 6 matching bases. CDR3 length: 17 amino acids. Germline V gene lookup returns CDR1 MNHNY and CDR2 SVGAGI (reference sequence). Trimming pared 2 bases from V and 0 bases from J, leaving 11 bases between.

Of note for this clonotype: A much larger clone lies a single base off, so this may be a read error. The chain carries TRBV16 and TRBJ1-1; 7 bases agree with TRBD1. Germline loops: CDR1 KGHSY, CDR2 FQNENV. CDR3 length equals 16 residues. The V and J ends lost 2 bases and 6 bases, in that order; junction bases with no gene match: 12. The CDR3 loop reads CASSQETDRVGAEAFF. CDR3 coding DNA: TGTGCCAGCAGCCAAGAAACCGACAGGGTAGGCGCTGAAGCTTTCTTT.

This clonotype was seen ten or more times. The V gene is TRBV9, the J gene TRBJ1-6; D is uncertain. The germline gives CDR1 SGDLS, CDR2 YYNGEE. V lost 7 bases, J lost 5 bases, and 13 bases lay in between. The CDR3 spans 14 residues. CDR3 protein: CASSPSQDNSPLHF. The CDR3 coding sequence is TGTGCCAGCTCACCGAGCCAGGATAATTCACCCCTCCACTTT.

This chain joins TRBV20-1 and TRBJ2-7; D is tentatively TRBD1 or TRBD2 (5 bases each). The CDR3 has 12 residues. V gave up 8 bases and J gave up 4 bases, with 15 bases separating them. The germline CDR1 and CDR2 sequences are DFQATT and SNEGSKA (reference sequence). DNA for the CDR3: TGCAGTTCCTTGGTGGGGGATTACGAGCAGTACTTC. Protein product: CSSLVGDYEQYF.

Turning to this clonotype: A clone one base away is much larger, so this may be a read error. This sequence joins TRBV7-9 and TRBJ2-5, with D possibly being TRBD1 or TRBD2 (5 bases each). The CDR3 is 15 amino acids. Trimming left V 4 bases short and J 0 bases short, with 12 bases between. From germline, CDR1 is SEHNR and CDR2 FQNEAQ (reference sequence). The CDR3 spells CASSSPGADQETQYF. The CDR3 nucleotides read TGTGCCAGCAGCTCGCCCGGGGCAGACCAAGAGACCCAGTACTTC.

This clonotype was picked up a small number of times. The chain is built from TRBV12-3 or TRBV12-4 and TRBJ1-1; 9 nucleotides match TRBD1. With 6 bases clipped from V and 0 bases from J, the junction kept 8 bases outside the gene matches. The CDR3 loop spans 16 amino acids. The DNA of the CDR3 is TGTGCCAGCAGACCAGACAGGGGGGACATGAACACTGAAGCTTTCTTT. Translated: CASRPDRGDMNTEAFF.

Comment on this clonotype: One base away lies a much larger clone, so this may be a sequencing read error. The chain links TRBV5-1 to TRBJ2-5; the D is unclear. The CDR3 is 14 amino acids. V was trimmed by 1 base and J by 5 bases, leaving 12 bases between them. Germline CDR1 reads SGHRS; CDR2 reads YFSETQ. The CDR3 nucleotides read TGCGCCAGCAGCTTGCTCAGAACAGACGAGACCCAGTACTTC. This codes for CASSLLRTDETQYF.

There are many counts of this clonotype. This chain links TRBV12-3 or TRBV12-4 with TRBJ2-7; 9 nucleotides align to TRBD1. V was clipped by 3 bases and J by 3 bases; unmatched bases: 9. The CDR3 runs 16 residues. CDR3 sequence: CASSFVPGQGGYEQYF. The CDR3 nucleotides are TGTGCCAGCAGTTTCGTACCGGGACAGGGAGGCTACGAGCAGTACTTC.

The chain is built from TRBV29-1 and TRBJ2-5; 12 bases line up with TRBD1. The CDR3 length is 14 residues. Germline V gives CDR1 SQVTM, CDR2 ANQGSEA. This CDR3 is CTDWDRGREETQYF. In nucleotides, the CDR3 is TGCACCGACTGGGACAGGGGGCGCGAAGAGACCCAGTACTTC.

This clonotype was observed a handful of times. A read error is likely, as this CDR3 ends without the conserved phenylalanine or tryptophan. The DNA is omitted, as the CDR3 cannot be located on it reliably, and the CDR3 follows TCRdb's listing. The rearrangement joins TRBV7-9 to TRBJ1-1; the DNA was not compared with TRBD1, the D call given in the table. The CDR3 is 11 amino acids long, termini counted. The V gene's germline CDR1 is SEHNR and CDR2 FQNEAQ (reference sequence). CDR3: CASSLGTGEIY.

This clonotype was observed many times. The chain is built from TRBV11-1 and TRBJ2-6; TRBD2 matches 13 bases. Germline CDR1 reads SGHAT; CDR2 reads FQDESV (reference sequence). After removal of 8 bases from V and 3 bases from J, the junction contained 7 bases not matched to a gene. CDR3 length equals 17 residues. In nucleotides, the CDR3 is TGTGCCAGCGGCGGACTAGCGGGAGTAAATGGGGCCAACGTCCTGACTTTC. Its protein is CASGGLAGVNGANVLTF.

This clonotype appeared a few times. The chain links TRBV6-1 to TRBJ2-7, with 7 bases matching TRBD1. Germline CDR1 is MNHNS and CDR2 is SASEGT. There are 16 residues in the CDR3. Germline trimming cut 6 bases from V and 4 bases from J; bases unmatched to any gene: 15. CDR3 sequence (DNA): TGTGCCAGCAGCTTACAAATCGGACAGGTCGGTTACGAGCAGTACTTC. This translates into CASSLQIGQVGYEQYF.

With regard to this clonotype: A read error may produce the germline difference seen at one junction end. The gene calls are TRBV4-2 and TRBJ2-2; D remains unclear. The germline CDR1 and CDR2 sequences are LGHNA and YNFKEQ. CDR3 size: 16 residues. The CDR3 loop is CAGSQVGRENTGELFF. CDR3 coding DNA: TGTGCCGGCAGCCAAGTTGGCCGAGAAAACACCGGGGAGCTGTTTTTT.

This sequence joins TRBV10-3 and TRBJ1-1; TRBD1 is a possible D gene (5 bases). V was trimmed by 10 bases and J by 4 bases, leaving 19 bases between them. CDR1 and CDR2 (germline): ENHRY, SYGVKD. The CDR3 totals 14 residues. CDR3 amino acids: CASSQVGGPTEAFF. For the CDR3, the DNA is TGTGCCAGCAGCCAAGTGGGGGGACCCACTGAAGCTTTCTTT.

There are many counts of this clonotype. The V gene is TRBV7-2, the J gene TRBJ1-2; perhaps TRBD1 as D (5 bases). The germline CDR1 and CDR2 sequences are SGHTA and FQGNSA. The CDR3 has 13 amino acids. V was cut by 7 bases and J by 5 bases, with 14 bases left in between. The CDR3 coding sequence is TGTGCCAGCATGGGGCAGAACCTTTATGGCTACACCTTC. Translation: CASMGQNLYGYTF. The full variable domain, with the rest looked up from reference TRBV7-2 and TRBJ1-2, is GAGVSQSPSNKVTEKGKDVELRCDPISGHTALYWYRQSLGQGLEFLIYFQGNSAPDKSGLPSDRFSAERTGGSVSTLTIQRTQQEDSAVYLCASMGQNLYGYTFGSGTRLTVV.

This clonotype was recorded at least ten times. V usage is TRBV14 and J usage is TRBJ2-7, with D uncertain. The CDR3 runs to 15 residues. Trimming cost V 1 base and J 5 bases, with 15 bases left between them. CDR1 is SGHDN, CDR2 FVKESK, per germline. In DNA, the CDR3 is TGTGCCAGCAGCCAAGTGGCGAGAAGGATCCACGAGCAGTACTTC. Encoded protein: CASSQVARRIHEQYF.

The table lists this clonotype with a few counts. With a much larger clone just one base away, this may be a read error. The chain combines TRBV7-2 with TRBJ2-7; D remains ambiguous. Germline lookup yields CDR1 SGHTA and CDR2 FQGNSA. The CDR3 covers 13 residues. This chain's CDR3 is CASSKRPRLERYF. Written as DNA, the CDR3 is TGTGCCAGCAGCAAAAGACCCCGCCTCGAGCGGTACTTC.

This clonotype was detected many times. The chain has TRBV10-2 and TRBJ1-5; TRBD1 agrees at 10 bases. This CDR3 spans 16 amino acids. Germline CDR1 WSHSY, CDR2 SAAADI. V lost 5 bases and J lost 6; bases outside the gene matches: 10. The CDR3 nucleotides read TGCGCCAGCAGTACAATCGGACAGGGGGGGGGTCAGCCCCAGCATTTT. Protein product: CASSTIGQGGGQPQHF.

This clonotype showed up just a few times. The chain employs TRBV12-3 or TRBV12-4 and TRBJ2-7; no definite D call. Trimming removed 4 bases from V and 3 bases from J, with 13 bases in between. The CDR3 runs to 14 residues. The CDR3 reads CASSSDTRDYEQYF. The CDR3 region has the DNA TGTGCCAGCAGTTCCGACACTCGAGACTACGAGCAGTACTTC.

About this clonotype itself: The conserved closing phenylalanine or tryptophan is absent in this CDR3, likely reflecting a read error. Because the CDR3's place on the DNA is in doubt, the DNA is left out and the CDR3 is given as listed by TCRdb. The chain is built from TRBV29-1 and TRBJ1-1; TRBD1 is the table's D call and was not checked against the DNA. Per the germline V gene, CDR1 is SQVTM and CDR2 is ANQGSEA. Counting both end residues, the CDR3 totals 10 amino acids. The CDR3 region is CSVGTGTRAY.

The V and J genes are TRBV7-2 and TRBJ2-7; maybe TRBD2 (6 bases). V lost 6 bases to trimming and J lost 3 bases, with 18 bases between them. This CDR3 is built from 15 residues. Germline loops: CDR1 SGHTA, CDR2 FQGNSA. The CDR3 bases are TGTGCCAGCAGTCCCGAATTGACGGGACTCTACGAGCAGTACTTC. This translates into CASSPELTGLYEQYF.

The chain links TRBV7-2 to TRBJ2-7; D is unclear. The CDR3 length is 13 residues. Germline V gene sequence: CDR1 SGHTA, CDR2 FQGNSA. V gave up 8 bases and J gave up 6 bases, with 17 bases separating them. The CDR3 loop reads CASSPWPPGEQYF. Here the CDR3 DNA reads TGTGCCAGCTCACCATGGCCCCCCGGCGAGCAGTACTTC.

At least ten counts were recorded for this clonotype. The chain couples TRBV20-1 to TRBJ1-1, with D perhaps TRBD1 (5 bases). CDR1 and CDR2 (germline): DFQATT, SNEGSKA (reference sequence). Trimming cost V 3 bases and J 4 bases, with 9 bases left between them. The CDR3 contains 12 residues. The CDR3: CSASVGPTEAFF. The CDR3 nucleotides are TGCAGTGCTAGTGTGGGGCCCACTGAAGCTTTCTTT.

This clonotype was observed at least ten times. The rearrangement uses TRBV4-2 and TRBJ1-5; 7 bases fit TRBD1. The CDR3 spans 15 residues. J lost 5 bases, V lost 4 bases, and 8 bases had no gene match. In germline, CDR1 is LGHNA, CDR2 YNFKEQ. CDR3: CASSLEKGAHQPQHF. In DNA, the CDR3 is TGTGCCAGCAGCCTTGAGAAGGGGGCACATCAGCCCCAGCATTTT.

V usage is TRBV29-1 and J usage is TRBJ1-3; 7 bases align to TRBD1. V was pared by 6 bases and J by 0 bases, with 5 bases of the junction left unmatched. The length of the CDR3 is 14 residues. Germline CDR1 reads SQVTM; CDR2 reads ANQGSEA. DNA for the CDR3: TGCAGCGTCCGGGACAGCTCCTCTGGAAACACCATATATTTT. This sequence encodes CSVRDSSSGNTIYF.

This clonotype was seen a single time. A much larger clone differs from this one at a single base, so this may be a read error. The chain joins TRBV9 to TRBJ1-6; TRBD1 aligns across 10 bases. J was trimmed by 10 bases and V by 0 bases; bases with no gene match: 7. The germline CDR1 and CDR2 sequences are SGDLS and YYNGEE. The CDR3 loop spans 16 amino acids. The CDR3 loop is CASSVGGGTGESPLHF. Here the CDR3 DNA reads TGTGCCAGCAGCGTAGGAGGGGGGACAGGGGAATCACCCCTCCACTTT.

Only a few counts were recorded for this clonotype. The chain combines TRBV6-6 with TRBJ2-7, with D unclear. This CDR3 contains 16 residues. In germline, CDR1 is MNHNY, CDR2 SVGAGI (reference sequence). V lost 5 bases and J 1 base, leaving 18 bases between the germline ends. Written as DNA, the CDR3 is TGTGCCAGCAGTGAAATACGGTCTTTCGGATCCTACGAGCAGTACTTC. This encodes CASSEIRSFGSYEQYF.

The gene calls are TRBV2 and TRBJ1-4; 9 bases are shared with TRBD1. The CDR3 totals 18 residues. Germline V lookup: CDR1 SNHLY, CDR2 FYNNEI. V lost 3 bases and J lost 5; bases outside the gene matches: 13. CDR3 amino acids: CASSEGDRTGVGNEKLFF. The CDR3 coding sequence is TGTGCCAGCAGTGAGGGAGACCGGACAGGGGTGGGGAATGAAAAACTGTTTTTT.